This TCR beta chain was sequenced in a study of control samples from healthy donors and cancer patients. The length of the CDR3 is 15 residues. CDR1 is MDHEN and CDR2 is SYDVKM in the germline V gene. Unmatched junction bases numbered 11, after V lost 4 bases and J lost 11 bases. This clone was recorded once. Assay: immunoSEQ multiplex PCR; the TCRdb copy retains only in-frame clones and omits some. The top ten clones hold around 6.4% of a sample with a few hundred thousand clones, around nine tenths of them seen once. The rearrangement uses TRBV28 and TRBJ1-4; 9 bases align to TRBD1. Material: PBMCs. This clonotype originated in a man in his forties or fifties with head and neck cancer. CDR3 protein: CASSSHTGGEGKLFF. The CDR3 DNA follows: TGTGCCAGCAGTTCCCATACAGGGGGCGAGGGGAAACTGTTTTTT.